A selection of T cell receptor beta chains follows, all from one sample in a study of post-analysis software for immune sequencing data. TCRdb passed the PCR reads through MiXCR, listing each CDR3 protein once. This table has some 690,000 distinct CDR3 sequences, 25% to 30% appearing once. The sequenced sample was blood. Receptors were obtained from a girl under 18 with multiple sclerosis. Both conserved end residues are part of each CDR3. Each record gives: CDR3 length, D gene, V gene, clone size, J gene, CDR3 DNA, CDR3 protein. A D gene is named only where the DNA matches it firmly. Expanded clones are given a class, and other clones once, few, many or no size at all.

>17|-|TRBV6-6|few|TRBJ1-1
TGTGCCAGCAGGAGATTTGAGGGGCAGGCCTTGAACACTGAAGCTTTCTTT
CASRRFEGQALNTEAFF
>16|-|TRBV4-1|few|TRBJ2-3
TGCGCCAGCAGCCAAGTTTTAGGGCGCGACACAGATACGCAGTATTTT
CASSQVLGRDTDTQYF
>13|-|TRBV11-2|-|TRBJ1-2
TGTGCCAGCAGCTTAGATCGTGGCACTGGCTACACCTTC
CASSLDRGTGYTF
>16|-|TRBV20-1|-|TRBJ2-5
TGCAGTGCTAGAGACCTCGCCCGGACGGTCGACCAGACCCAGTACTTC
CSARDLARTVDQTQYF
>15|-|TRBV6-6|few|TRBJ2-7
TGTGCCAGCAGTTACTCGAGCAGGGGACCCTACGAGCAGTACTTC
CASSYSSRGPYEQYF
>15|TRBD1|TRBV6-1|-|TRBJ2-5
TGTGCCAGCAGTGCCCTCGGGACAGCTCAAGAGACCCAGTACTTC
CASSALGTAQETQYF
>16|TRBD2|TRBV7-2|few|TRBJ2-6
TGTGCCAGCAGCGATTCCCCACTAGCGGGGGCCAACGTCCTGACTTTC
CASSDSPLAGANVLTF
>12|-|TRBV5-4|-|TRBJ2-1
TGTGCCAGCAATCCCCGGGACAAACAGCAGTTCTTC
CASNPRDKQQFF
>16|-|TRBV7-9|-|TRBJ2-2
TGTGCCAGCGGATCCTTAACGCGGGGGCGTATCGGGGAGCTGTTTTTT
CASGSLTRGRIGELFF
>14|-|TRBV28|once|TRBJ2-3
TGTGCCAGCAGTTTAAGTCTAGGTCGAGATACGCGGTATTTT
CASSLSLGRDTRYF
>14|-|TRBV4-1|-|TRBJ1-5
TGCGCCAGCAGCCAAGGGGGAGGGTATCAGCCCCAGCATTTT
CASSQGGGYQPQHF
>16|-|TRBV10-3|many|TRBJ2-1
TGTGCCATCAGTGAGCCGCCGAGGGGGTTCAGAAATGAGCAGTTCTTC
CAISEPPRGFRNEQFF
>14|-|TRBV29-1|-|TRBJ2-7
TGCAGCGTTGTCCCCCCCGGGGATAACAACGAGCAGTACTTC
CSVVPPGDNNEQYF
>15|-|TRBV9|few|TRBJ1-6
TGTGCCAGCAGCTCCACGGGCGTGGGAAATTCACCCCTCCACTTT
CASSSTGVGNSPLHF
>17|-|TRBV6-2/TRBV6-3|few|TRBJ2-4
TGTGCCAGCAGTTACTCGAGACCCTATGGGACCAAAAACATTCAGTACTTC
CASSYSRPYGTKNIQYF
>19|TRBD1|TRBV6-5|-|TRBJ1-5
TGTGCCAGCAGTTACTCCGGACAGGGGGCTAGGGTGACCAATCAGCCCCAGCATTTT
CASSYSGQGARVTNQPQHF
>14|-|TRBV7-2|-|TRBJ1-1
TGTGCCAGCAGCTCTACCTCAGGGAACACTGAAGCTTTCTTT
CASSSTSGNTEAFF
>14|-|TRBV20-1|-|TRBJ2-7
TGCAGTGCTAGAGGGCCAGGGGGGTTGTCGGCGCAGTACTTC
CSARGPGGLSAQYF